The next 26 T cell receptor beta chains were all read from a single sample in a study of control samples from healthy donors and cancer patients (dated by TCRdb to about 2020). The method behind the library was the immunoSEQ multiplex PCR assay. TCRdb limited this immuneACCESS table to in-frame rearrangements with V and J called. A share of clones is missing; checked studies link under half to unresolved V genes, and the rest is unexplained. This sample holds roughly 170,000 clones; 80% to 95% were observed only once. Of the sample, just over 2% is held by the ten largest clones. Sequences were obtained from blood. The origin of the receptors is a woman in her thirties or forties in good health.

The DNA for the CDR3 is TGTGCCAGCAGTGGGGTCGGATACAGTTACGGAAACACCATATATTTT. Translated, it gives CASSGVGYSYGNTIYF. The chain uses TRBV6-1 and TRBJ1-3, with unresolved D. Germline V gives CDR1 MNHNS, CDR2 SASEGT. This CDR3 is built from 16 residues. V was trimmed by 4 bases and J by 4 bases, leaving 17 bases between them.

V gene TRBV5-1 combines with J gene TRBJ2-3; TRBD2 matches 9 bases. This CDR3 spans 14 amino acids. J was trimmed by 6 bases and V by 4 bases; bases with no gene match: 6. Per germline, CDR1 SGHRS and CDR2 YFSETQ. CDR3 in amino acids: CASSEGGGADTQYF. The CDR3, as DNA: TGCGCCAGCAGCGAGGGCGGGGGGGCGGATACGCAGTATTTT.

The chain has TRBV5-4 and TRBJ2-1; 10 nucleotides line up with TRBD2. Trimming at V came to 4 bases and at J to 4 bases, leaving 5 bases not matched to a gene. Germline V gene data show CDR1 as SGHNT and CDR2 as YYREEE (reference sequence). This CDR3 is built from 15 residues. CDR3 DNA sequence: TGTGCCAGCAGCCGTAGCGGGGGGCCGTACAATGAGCAGTTCTTC. Translation: CASSRSGGPYNEQFF.

The genes are TRBV7-2 and TRBJ2-5; 11 bases fit TRBD2. The germline gives CDR1 SGHTA, CDR2 FQGNSA. The V segment lost 1 base and the J segment 3 bases; nucleotides outside the gene matches: 7. The CDR3 contains 17 residues. The CDR3 sequence: CASSLVLAGVKEETQYF. The CDR3 nucleotides are TGTGCCAGCAGCTTAGTACTAGCGGGGGTTAAAGAAGAGACCCAGTACTTC. Combining the CDR3 with reference TRBV7-2 and TRBJ2-5 gives the whole variable domain GAGVSQSPSNKVTEKGKDVELRCDPISGHTALYWYRQSLGQGLEFLIYFQGNSAPDKSGLPSDRFSAERTGGSVSTLTIQRTQQEDSAVYLCASSLVLAGVKEETQYFGPGTRLLVL.

This chain links TRBV4-2 with TRBJ2-7; no definite D call. V dropped 1 base and J dropped 3 bases, with 10 bases sitting between them. The CDR3 has 14 residues. Per the germline V gene, CDR1 is LGHNA and CDR2 is YNFKEQ. The DNA for the CDR3 is TGTGCCAGCAGCCAAGCCCCCTACAGCTACGAGCAGTACTTC. Its translation is CASSQAPYSYEQYF.

This clone appeared once. The rearrangement links TRBV7-2 to TRBJ1-6; D is ambiguous. V was shortened by 3 bases and J by 8 bases, with 2 bases between the two germline ends. Looked up from germline, CDR1 is SGHTA and CDR2 is FQGNSA. The CDR3 extends over 11 amino acids. This chain's CDR3 is CASSLDSPLHF. The DNA for the CDR3 is TGTGCCAGCAGCTTGGATTCACCCCTCCACTTT. Drawing the rest from reference TRBV7-2 and TRBJ1-6, the complete variable domain is GAGVSQSPSNKVTEKGKDVELRCDPISGHTALYWYRQSLGQGLEFLIYFQGNSAPDKSGLPSDRFSAERTGGSVSTLTIQRTQQEDSAVYLCASSLDSPLHFGNGTRLTVT.

The genes are TRBV4-2 and TRBJ2-2; D may be TRBD2 (5 bases). The CDR3 consists of 17 residues. Trimming left V 0 bases short and J 1 base short, with 12 bases between. Per the germline V gene, CDR1 is LGHNA and CDR2 is YNFKEQ. CDR3 protein: CASSQDYEAENTGELFF. In DNA form, the CDR3 reads TGTGCCAGCAGCCAAGATTACGAAGCGGAGAACACCGGGGAGCTGTTTTTT.

The chain recombines TRBV4-1 with TRBJ2-7; 14 bases agree with TRBD2. The V gene's germline CDR1 is MGHRA and CDR2 YSYEKL. The CDR3 has 19 amino acids. V trimming: 1 base; J trimming: 1 base; junction bases outside the gene matches: 9. Here the CDR3 reads CASSQGGGLAGGLSYEQYF. Written as DNA, the CDR3 is TGCGCCAGCAGCCAAGGGGGAGGACTAGCGGGGGGATTATCCTACGAGCAGTACTTC.

This chain joins TRBV19 and TRBJ1-1; unclear D gene. Germline V lookup: CDR1 LNHDA, CDR2 SQIVND (reference sequence). V lost 9 bases and J 4 bases, leaving 12 bases between the germline ends. This CDR3 region has 12 residues. CDR3 bases: TGTGCCAGCCGGCGGGTGGGCACTGAAGCTTTCTTT. Encoded protein: CASRRVGTEAFF.

The gene calls are TRBV27 and TRBJ1-5; D may be TRBD1 (6 bases). Trimming removed 4 bases from V and 0 bases from J, with 16 bases in between. The CDR3 spans 17 residues. Germline values: CDR1 MNHEY, CDR2 SMNVEV (reference sequence). DNA for the CDR3: TGTGCCAGCAGTTCCCGTCGTGGGGGCGTTAGCAATCAGCCCCAGCATTTT. It yields the protein CASSSRRGGVSNQPQHF.

The chain couples TRBV19 to TRBJ2-2; TRBD1 matches 7 bases. The CDR3 is 16 residues long. The germline V gene has CDR1 LNHDA and CDR2 SQIVND (reference sequence). V lost 1 base and J lost 6; bases outside the gene matches: 8. The CDR3 is CASSIGPRGPPGELFF. CDR3 in DNA: TGTGCCAGTAGTATAGGTCCGAGGGGGCCCCCCGGGGAGCTGTTTTTT.

This rearrangement joins TRBV12-3 or TRBV12-4 to TRBJ1-5; D is unclear. The V gene lost 8 bases and the J gene lost 4 bases, with 9 bases spanning the gap. This CDR3 comprises 12 residues. CDR3 sequence (DNA): TGTGCCAGCCGGATGGGGAATCAGCCCCAGCATTTT. Its protein is CASRMGNQPQHF.

The V call is TRBV4-1, the J call TRBJ2-1; the D gene could be TRBD1 or TRBD2 (6 bases each). Germline V gives CDR1 MGHRA, CDR2 YSYEKL. The V end was cut by 4 bases, the J end by 6 bases, with 19 bases between. The CDR3 loop spans 16 amino acids. CDR3 DNA: TGCGCCAGCAGCCTAACTTTAGTGGGGGGCGTCAATGAGCAGTTCTTC. Amino acid sequence: CASSLTLVGGVNEQFF.

This clone has just one count. The V gene is TRBV10-2, the J gene TRBJ2-3, with D uncertain. The germline V gene encodes CDR1 WSHSY and CDR2 SAAADI. V lost 7 bases, J lost 4 bases, and 21 bases lay in between. This CDR3 spans 16 amino acids. The CDR3 nucleotides read TGCGCCAGCACCGTTTGGGCCAAGGAAACGGCAGATACGCAGTATTTT. Its protein product is CASTVWAKETADTQYF.

This clone was seen just once. This sequence joins TRBV5-1 and TRBJ1-1; tentatively, D is TRBD1 (5 bases). This CDR3 has 15 residues. CDR1 is SGHRS and CDR2 is YFSETQ in the germline V gene. V lost 0 bases, J lost 2 bases, and 11 bases lay in between. The CDR3: CASSLVDSVNTEAFF. The CDR3 DNA reads TGCGCCAGCAGCTTGGTTGACAGCGTAAACACTGAAGCTTTCTTT. Full variable domain (outside the CDR3, taken from reference TRBV5-1 and TRBJ1-1): KAGVTQTPRYLIKTRGQQVTLSCSPISGHRSVSWYQQTPGQGLQFLFEYFSETQRNKGNFPGRFSGRQFSNSRSEMNVSTLELGDSALYLCASSLVDSVNTEAFFGQGTRLTVV.

The V and J genes are TRBV7-8 and TRBJ2-2, with 10 bases fitting TRBD2. Germline assignment: CDR1 SGHVS and CDR2 FQNEAQ. The J segment lost 4 bases and the V segment lost 0 bases, leaving 8 bases of the junction unmatched. The CDR3 has 18 residues. The CDR3 DNA sequence: TGTGCCAGCAGCTTAGCGCTAGGGCTAGCGGGGGCCACCGGGGAGCTGTTTTTT. Amino acid sequence: CASSLALGLAGATGELFF.

The chain combines TRBV5-4 with TRBJ1-6, with D unclear. The germline V and J ends were trimmed by 1 base and 8 bases, with 7 bases remaining between them. Germline loops: CDR1 SGHNT, CDR2 YYREEE (reference sequence). The CDR3 is 13 amino acids. The CDR3 region has the DNA TGTGCCAGCAGCTTGTTTTTAGATTCACCCCTCCACTTT. This encodes CASSLFLDSPLHF. Using reference TRBV5-4 and TRBJ1-6 for the parts outside the CDR3, the full variable domain is ETGVTQSPTHLIKTRGQQVTLRCSSQSGHNTVSWYQQALGQGPQFIFQYYREEENGRGNFPPRFSGLQFPNYSSELNVNALELDDSALYLCASSLFLDSPLHFGNGTRLTVT.

The chain recombines TRBV3-1 (or the pseudogene TRBV3-2) with TRBJ2-5; tentative D call: TRBD2 (6 bases). The CDR3 is made up of 13 amino acids. V lost 4 bases and J lost 6, with 12 bases in between. The V gene's germline CDR1 is LGHDT and CDR2 YNNKEL (reference sequence). CDR3: CASSPRLDQTQYF. The CDR3 region has the DNA TGTGCCAGCAGCCCCAGACTAGATCAGACCCAGTACTTC.

V usage is TRBV10-2 and J usage is TRBJ1-2, with no clear D. CDR1 WSHSY and CDR2 SAAADI come from the germline V gene. Deletions cut 0 bases from V and 8 bases from J, with 16 bases between. The CDR3 is 15 residues long. The CDR3 here is CASSESLLGWNGYTF. The DNA of the CDR3 is TGCGCCAGCAGTGAGTCCTTGTTGGGTTGGAACGGCTACACCTTC.

The V call is TRBV19, the J call TRBJ1-1; 7 positions match TRBD1. Germline CDR1 and CDR2: LNHDA and SQIVND (reference sequence). This CDR3 region has 13 residues. V gave up 5 bases and J gave up 1 base; unmatched junction bases: 1. The CDR3 sequence: CASSGTANTEAFF. The CDR3 DNA follows: TGTGCCAGTAGTGGGACAGCGAACACTGAAGCTTTCTTT. Supplemented by reference TRBV19 and TRBJ1-1, the full variable domain reads DGGITQSPKYLFRKEGQNVTLSCEQNLNHDAMYWYRQDPGQGLRLIYYSQIVNDFQKGDIAEGYSVSREKKESFPLTVTSAQKNPTAFYLCASSGTANTEAFFGQGTRLTVV.

The CDR3 DNA reads as TGTGCCAGCAGCTACAGGGACTATGGCTACACCTTC. Encoded protein: CASSYRDYGYTF. The rearrangement uses TRBV6-5 and TRBJ1-2; a possible D gene is TRBD1 (6 bases). Between the trimmed V and J ends, which lost 6 bases and 3 bases, there was a span of 8 bases. Germline CDR1 and CDR2: MNHEY and SVGAGI. This CDR3 spans 12 amino acids.

The J gene is TRBJ1-2, the V gene TRBV9; TRBD1 might be the D (5 bases). V was shortened by 0 bases and J by 3 bases, with 12 bases between the two germline ends. The CDR3 sequence is 15 residues long. Germline V lookup: CDR1 SGDLS, CDR2 YYNGEE. The CDR3 coding sequence is TGTGCCAGCAGCGTAGGGTGGGGGGATCACTATGGCTACACCTTC. Amino acid sequence: CASSVGWGDHYGYTF.

DNA of the CDR3: TGTGCCAGCTCACCACAAGCTGACACCGGGGAGCTGTTTTTT. As protein: CASSPQADTGELFF. The chain has TRBV18 and TRBJ2-2; no definite D call. Per the germline V gene, CDR1 is KGHSH and CDR2 is LQKENI. The CDR3 sequence is 14 residues long. Trimming stripped 1 base from V and 3 bases from J, with 6 bases between.

This clone showed up just once. This rearrangement joins TRBV3-1 (or the pseudogene TRBV3-2) to TRBJ1-1, with D possibly being TRBD1 (6 bases). Trimming cost V 1 base and J 1 base, with 16 bases left between them. CDR3 length equals 17 residues. Germline-derived CDR1 and CDR2 are LGHDT and YNNKEL (reference sequence). CDR3 sequence (DNA): TGTGCCAGCAGCCAAGTATTCGGGGGGCATCCGAACACTGAAGCTTTCTTT. Its protein is CASSQVFGGHPNTEAFF.

V usage is TRBV6-1 and J usage is TRBJ1-1; no definite D call. With 1 base removed from V and 1 base from J, the gap between germline ends came to 7 bases. Per germline, CDR1 MNHNS and CDR2 SASEGT. The CDR3 totals 14 residues. CDR3 residues: CASSEGLENTEAFF. The CDR3 nucleotides read TGTGCCAGCAGTGAAGGGTTGGAGAACACTGAAGCTTTCTTT.

The chain employs TRBV7-8 and TRBJ1-3; 8 bases line up with TRBD1. In germline, CDR1 is SGHVS, CDR2 FQNEAQ. CDR3 length: 15 residues. Losses at the gene ends were 5 bases for V and 4 bases for J; bases not matched to a gene: 7. The CDR3 nucleotides are TGTGCCAGCAGCGCCCGGACAGGGTACGGAAACACCATATATTTT. Translation: CASSARTGYGNTIYF.